This record concerns one TCR beta chain sequence. Antigen specificity is unknown. Sorted CD4+ subsets: naive, central memory, regulatory, stem cell-like memory (CD45RO/CCR7/CD25/CD127/CD95/CD27 panel). Each population that was sorted was more than 98% pure. The whole isolated RNA underwent reverse transcription, so sequencing captured expressed TCRB transcripts. Repertoires were generated with immunoSEQ multiplex PCR, while TCRdb's copy carries only in-frame clones and drops some. The profile covers approximately 150,000 clones, with around a tenth appearing a single time and about 0.6% taken by the ten largest. These data originate in a study of beta chain features in type 1 diabetes. Looking at the study overall: Patients shared similar age, gender and cell yields with healthy donors. Study observations and caveats: Using cDNA template may skew counts toward highly expressing activated cells.

The clonotype comes from a woman aged 40 to 55 in good health. The sequenced sample was central memory CD4+ T cells from blood.

The CDR3 DNA follows: TGTGCCAGCAGCTTGGGAGGGACAGGGAGGAACACTGAAGCTTTCTTT. Residues: CASSLGGTGRNTEAFF. The rearrangement joins TRBV5-4 to TRBJ1-1, with 9 nucleotides matching TRBD1. The CDR3 spans 16 residues. Per germline, CDR1 SGHNT and CDR2 YYREEE (reference sequence). With 0 bases clipped from V and 1 base from J, the junction kept 4 bases outside the gene matches.